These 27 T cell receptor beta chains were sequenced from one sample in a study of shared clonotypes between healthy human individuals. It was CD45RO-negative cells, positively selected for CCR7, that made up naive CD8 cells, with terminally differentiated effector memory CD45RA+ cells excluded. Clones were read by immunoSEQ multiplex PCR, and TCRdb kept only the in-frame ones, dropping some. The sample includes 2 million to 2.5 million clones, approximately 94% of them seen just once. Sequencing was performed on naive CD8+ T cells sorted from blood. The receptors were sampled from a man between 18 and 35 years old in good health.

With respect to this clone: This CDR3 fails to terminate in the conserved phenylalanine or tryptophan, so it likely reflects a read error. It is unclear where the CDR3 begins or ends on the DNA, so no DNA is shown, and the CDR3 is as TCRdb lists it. CDR3 protein: CASLRTGTGLS. This rearrangement joins TRBV9 to TRBJ1-6; TRBD1 reflects the table's D call only, with no check against the DNA. CDR1 and CDR2 (germline): SGDLS, YYNGEE. The CDR3 spans 11 residues, counting both ends.

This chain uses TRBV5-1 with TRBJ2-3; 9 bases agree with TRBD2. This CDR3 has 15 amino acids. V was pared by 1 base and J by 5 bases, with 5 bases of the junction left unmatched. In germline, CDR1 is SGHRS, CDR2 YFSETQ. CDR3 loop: CASSLTSGGLDTQYF. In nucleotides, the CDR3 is TGCGCCAGCAGCTTGACCAGCGGGGGGTTAGATACGCAGTATTTT.

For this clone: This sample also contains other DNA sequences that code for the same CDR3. The CDR3 sequence: CASSASYEQYF. The CDR3 coding sequence is TGTGCCAGCAGCGCGTCCTACGAGCAGTACTTC. The chain couples TRBV7-8 to TRBJ2-7; D is ambiguous. Deletions cut 5 bases from V and 1 base from J, with 3 bases between. CDR3 length: 11 residues. Germline values: CDR1 SGHVS, CDR2 FQNEAQ. Drawing the rest from reference TRBV7-8 and TRBJ2-7, the complete variable domain is GAGVSQSPRYKVAKRGQDVALRCDPISGHVSLFWYQQALGQGPEFLTYFQNEAQLDKSGLPSDRFFAERPEGSVSTLKIQRTQQEDSAVYLCASSASYEQYFGPGTRLTVT.

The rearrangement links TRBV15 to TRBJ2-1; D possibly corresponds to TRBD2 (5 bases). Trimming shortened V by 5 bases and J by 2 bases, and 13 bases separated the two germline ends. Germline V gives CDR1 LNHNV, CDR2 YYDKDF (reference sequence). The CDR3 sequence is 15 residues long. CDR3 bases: TGTGCCACCAGCGACCGGGATCTCACCTACAATGAGCAGTTCTTC. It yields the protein CATSDRDLTYNEQFF.

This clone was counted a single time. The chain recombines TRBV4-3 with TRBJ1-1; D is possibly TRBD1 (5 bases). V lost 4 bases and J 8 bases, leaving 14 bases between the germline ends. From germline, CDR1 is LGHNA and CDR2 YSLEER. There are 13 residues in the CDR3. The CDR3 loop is CASSPRTGTEAFF. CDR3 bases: TGCGCCAGCAGCCCTAGGACTGGGACCGAAGCTTTCTTT.

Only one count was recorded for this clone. CDR3 DNA: TGTGCCAGCAGTTACTCGCCAGGGTCGTACACTGAAGCTTTCTTT. Translating gives CASSYSPGSYTEAFF. The V gene is TRBV6-5, the J gene TRBJ1-1; D possibly corresponds to TRBD1 (5 bases). This CDR3 is built from 15 residues. Germline CDR1 and CDR2: MNHEY and SVGAGI. V lost 0 bases to trimming and J lost 3 bases, with 11 bases between them.

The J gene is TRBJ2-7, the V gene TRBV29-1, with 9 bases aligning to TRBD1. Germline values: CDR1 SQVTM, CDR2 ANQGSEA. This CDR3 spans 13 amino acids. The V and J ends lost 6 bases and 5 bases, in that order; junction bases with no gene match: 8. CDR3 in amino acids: CSVLTGGHHEQYF. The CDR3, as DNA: TGCAGCGTCCTTACAGGGGGCCACCACGAGCAGTACTTC.

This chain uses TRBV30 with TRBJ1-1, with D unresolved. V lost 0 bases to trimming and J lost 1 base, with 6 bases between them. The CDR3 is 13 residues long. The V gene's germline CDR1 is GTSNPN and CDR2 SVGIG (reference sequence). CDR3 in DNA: TGTGCCTGGAGTGTGGCCCCGAACACTGAAGCTTTCTTT. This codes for CAWSVAPNTEAFF.

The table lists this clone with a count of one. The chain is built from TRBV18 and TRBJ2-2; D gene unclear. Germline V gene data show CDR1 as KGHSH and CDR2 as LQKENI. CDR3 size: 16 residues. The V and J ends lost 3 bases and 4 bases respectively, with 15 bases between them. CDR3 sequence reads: CASSPLVVASTGELFF. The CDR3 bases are TGTGCCAGCTCACCGCTAGTTGTTGCGTCCACCGGGGAGCTGTTTTTT.

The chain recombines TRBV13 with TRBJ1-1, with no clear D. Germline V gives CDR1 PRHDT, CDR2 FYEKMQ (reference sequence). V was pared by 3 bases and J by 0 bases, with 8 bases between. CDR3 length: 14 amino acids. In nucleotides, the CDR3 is TGTGCCAGCAGCTTCGCAGAGATGAACACTGAAGCTTTCTTT. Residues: CASSFAEMNTEAFF.

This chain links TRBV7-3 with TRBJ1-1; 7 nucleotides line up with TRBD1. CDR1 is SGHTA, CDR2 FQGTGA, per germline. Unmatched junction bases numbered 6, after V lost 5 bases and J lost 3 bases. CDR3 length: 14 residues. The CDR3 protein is CASSVAGGHTEAFF. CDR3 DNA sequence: TGTGCCAGCAGCGTAGCAGGGGGACACACTGAAGCTTTCTTT.

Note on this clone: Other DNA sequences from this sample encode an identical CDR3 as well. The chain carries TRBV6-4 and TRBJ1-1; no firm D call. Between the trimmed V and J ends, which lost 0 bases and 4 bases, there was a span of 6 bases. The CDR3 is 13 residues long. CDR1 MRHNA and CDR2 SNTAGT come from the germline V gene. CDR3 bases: TGTGCCAGCAGTGACTCGATTGGCACTGAAGCTTTCTTT. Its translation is CASSDSIGTEAFF.

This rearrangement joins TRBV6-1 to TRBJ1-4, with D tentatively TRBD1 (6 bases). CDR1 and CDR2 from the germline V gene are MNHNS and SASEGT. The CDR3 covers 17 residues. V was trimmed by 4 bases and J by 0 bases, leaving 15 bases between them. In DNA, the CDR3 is TGTGCCAGCAGTGCTTCGACAGGCGGTGCAACTAATGAAAAACTGTTTTTT. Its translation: CASSASTGGATNEKLFF.

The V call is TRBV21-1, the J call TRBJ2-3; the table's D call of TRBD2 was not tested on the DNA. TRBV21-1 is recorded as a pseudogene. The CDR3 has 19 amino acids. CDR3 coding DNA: TGTGCCAGCACCCCGACAGGGTCCGGGACTAGCGAGGGCAGGGATACGCAGTATTTT. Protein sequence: CASTPTGSGTSEGRDTQYF.

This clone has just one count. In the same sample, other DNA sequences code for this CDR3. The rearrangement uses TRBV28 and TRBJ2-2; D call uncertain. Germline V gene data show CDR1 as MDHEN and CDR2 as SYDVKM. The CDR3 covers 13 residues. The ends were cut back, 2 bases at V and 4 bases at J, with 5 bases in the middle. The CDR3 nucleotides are TGTGCCAGCAGTTTAGGGGTCACCGGGGAGCTGTTTTTT. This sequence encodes CASSLGVTGELFF.

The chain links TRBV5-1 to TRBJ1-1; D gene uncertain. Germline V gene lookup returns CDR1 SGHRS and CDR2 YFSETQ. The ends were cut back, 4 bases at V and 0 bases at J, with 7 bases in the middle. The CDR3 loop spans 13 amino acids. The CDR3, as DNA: TGCGCCAGCAGCCTCCGCATGAACACTGAAGCTTTCTTT. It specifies CASSLRMNTEAFF.

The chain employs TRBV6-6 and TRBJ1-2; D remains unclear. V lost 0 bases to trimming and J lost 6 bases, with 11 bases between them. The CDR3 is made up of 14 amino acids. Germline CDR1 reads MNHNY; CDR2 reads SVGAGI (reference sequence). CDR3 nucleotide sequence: TGTGCCAGCAGTTACTCTTGGGCAGGAGATGGCTACACCTTC. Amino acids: CASSYSWAGDGYTF.

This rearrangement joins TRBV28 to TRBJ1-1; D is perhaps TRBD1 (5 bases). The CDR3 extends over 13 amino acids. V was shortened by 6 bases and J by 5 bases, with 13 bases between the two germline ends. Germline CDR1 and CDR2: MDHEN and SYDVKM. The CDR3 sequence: CASSRDAETEAFF. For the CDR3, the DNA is TGTGCCAGCAGCCGGGACGCTGAAACTGAAGCTTTCTTT. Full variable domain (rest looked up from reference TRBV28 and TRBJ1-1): DVKVTQSSRYLVKRTGEKVFLECVQDMDHENMFWYRQDPGLGLRLIYFSYDVKMKEKGDIPEGYSVSREKKERFSLILESASTNQTSMYLCASSRDAETEAFFGQGTRLTVV.

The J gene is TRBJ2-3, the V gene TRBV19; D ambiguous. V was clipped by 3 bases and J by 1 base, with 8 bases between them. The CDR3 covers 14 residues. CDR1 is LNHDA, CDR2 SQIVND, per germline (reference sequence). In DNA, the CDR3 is TGTGCCAGTAGTATCAAAACCGGCACAGATACGCAGTATTTT. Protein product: CASSIKTGTDTQYF.

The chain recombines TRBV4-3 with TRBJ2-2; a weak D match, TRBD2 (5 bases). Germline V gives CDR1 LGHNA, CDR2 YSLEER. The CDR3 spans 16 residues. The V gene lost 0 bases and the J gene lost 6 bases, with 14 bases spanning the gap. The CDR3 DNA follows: TGCGCCAGCAGCCAAGACTTGGGAGATTTCCCCGGGGAGCTGTTTTTT. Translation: CASSQDLGDFPGELFF.

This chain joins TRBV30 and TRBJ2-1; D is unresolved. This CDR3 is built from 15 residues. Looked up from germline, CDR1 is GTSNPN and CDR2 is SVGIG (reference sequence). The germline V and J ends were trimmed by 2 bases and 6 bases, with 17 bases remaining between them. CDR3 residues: CAWSSTDHQANEQFF. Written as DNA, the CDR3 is TGTGCCTGGAGTTCCACGGACCATCAGGCCAATGAGCAGTTCTTC.

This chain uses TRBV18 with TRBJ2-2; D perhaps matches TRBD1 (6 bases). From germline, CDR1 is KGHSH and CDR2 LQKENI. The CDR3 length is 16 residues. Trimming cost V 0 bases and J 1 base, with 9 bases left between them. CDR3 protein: CASSPPGHQNTGELFF. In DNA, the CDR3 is TGTGCCAGCTCACCACCGGGACACCAGAACACCGGGGAGCTGTTTTTT. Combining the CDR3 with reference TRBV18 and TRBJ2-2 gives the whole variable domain NAGVMQNPRHLVRRRGQEARLRCSPMKGHSHVYWYRQLPEEGLKFMVYLQKENIIDESGMPKERFSAEFPKEGPSILRIQQVVRGDSAAYFCASSPPGHQNTGELFFGEGSRLTVL.

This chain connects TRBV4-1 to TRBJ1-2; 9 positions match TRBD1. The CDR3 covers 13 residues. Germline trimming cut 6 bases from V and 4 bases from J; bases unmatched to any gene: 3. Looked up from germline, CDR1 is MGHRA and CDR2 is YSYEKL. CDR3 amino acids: CASRPDRGYGYTF. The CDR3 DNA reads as TGCGCCAGCAGACCGGACAGGGGCTATGGCTACACCTTC.

The CDR3 coding sequence is TGTGCCAGCAAACAGGGGCTATACAATGAGCAGTTCTTC. It specifies CASKQGLYNEQFF. The rearrangement links TRBV27 to TRBJ2-1; 7 bases agree with TRBD1. Trimming took 7 bases from V and 4 from J; bases not matched to a gene: 4. The CDR3 length is 13 residues. Per the germline V gene, CDR1 is MNHEY and CDR2 is SMNVEV (reference sequence).

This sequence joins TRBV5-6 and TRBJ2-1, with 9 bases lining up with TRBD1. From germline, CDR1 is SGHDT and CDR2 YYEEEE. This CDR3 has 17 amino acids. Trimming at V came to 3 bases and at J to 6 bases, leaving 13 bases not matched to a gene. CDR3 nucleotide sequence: TGTGCCAGCAGCTCGATCAGAGGACAGGGGCTTAGCAATGAGCAGTTCTTC. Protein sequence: CASSSIRGQGLSNEQFF.

The CDR3 nucleotides are TGTGCCAGCAGCTTATTGGCGTTTGGACAGCAAGAGACCCAGTACTTC. Its protein product is CASSLLAFGQQETQYF. J is TRBJ2-5 and V is TRBV7-3, with D perhaps matching TRBD1 (6 bases). Germline CDR1 SGHTA, CDR2 FQGTGA. The CDR3 totals 16 residues. The V and J ends lost 2 bases and 2 bases respectively, with 15 bases between them. Filled out from reference TRBV7-3 and TRBJ2-5, the complete variable domain reads GAGVSQTPSNKVTEKGKYVELRCDPISGHTALYWYRQSLGQGPEFLIYFQGTGAADDSGLPNDRFFAVRPEGSVSTLKIQRTERGDSAVYLCASSLLAFGQQETQYFGPGTRLLVL.

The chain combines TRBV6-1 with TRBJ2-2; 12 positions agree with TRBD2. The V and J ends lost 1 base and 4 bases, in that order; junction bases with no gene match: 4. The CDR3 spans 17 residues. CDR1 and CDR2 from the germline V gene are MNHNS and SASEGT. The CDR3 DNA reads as TGTGCCAGCAGTGAAGTAGGACTAGCGGGAATCACCGGGGAGCTGTTTTTT. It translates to CASSEVGLAGITGELFF.